These T cell receptor beta chains were read from a single sample in a study of early T cells in non-severe SARS-CoV-2 infection. MiXCR, applied by TCRdb to the 5' RACE reads, yields one record per CDR3 protein. Of 38,000 or so distinct CDR3 sequences listed, roughly 4.4% are singletons. The sample was whole blood. The receptors come from an adult who was a healthcare worker with PCR-confirmed SARS-CoV-2 infection or an uninfected control (not recorded which). Both conserved end residues are part of each CDR3. A D gene is named only where the DNA matches it firmly. The listing skips clone size in some rows; elsewhere it reads once, few, many or a size class.

j_gene: TRBJ2-2
d_gene: NA
v_gene: TRBV7-6
abundance: many
CDR3aa: CASSPNPSGGTGELFF
CDR3nt: TGTGCCAGCAGCCCGAACCCTTCGGGCGGCACCGGGGAGCTGTTTTTT

j_gene: TRBJ2-7
d_gene: TRBD2
v_gene: TRBV20-1
abundance: many
CDR3aa: CSAGEGPSSYEQYF
CDR3nt: TGCAGTGCTGGGGAGGGACCGTCCTCCTACGAGCAGTACTTC

j_gene: TRBJ2-7
d_gene: NA
v_gene: TRBV7-9
abundance: many
CDR3aa: CASSLISWGTYEQYF
CDR3nt: TGTGCCAGCAGCTTAATATCGTGGGGAACCTACGAGCAGTACTTC

j_gene: TRBJ1-4
d_gene: NA
v_gene: TRBV6-6
abundance: many
CDR3aa: CASRPGQANEKLFF
CDR3nt: TGTGCCAGCAGACCCGGCCAAGCGAATGAAAAACTGTTTTTT

j_gene: TRBJ2-3
d_gene: NA
v_gene: TRBV7-9
abundance: many
CDR3aa: CASSPDTDTQYF
CDR3nt: TGTGCCAGCAGCCCCGACACAGATACGCAGTATTTT

j_gene: TRBJ1-6
d_gene: TRBD1
v_gene: TRBV10-3
abundance: NA
CDR3aa: CAISPRTGASPLHF
CDR3nt: TGTGCCATCAGTCCCCGGACAGGGGCCTCACCCCTCCACTTT

j_gene: TRBJ2-7
d_gene: TRBD2
v_gene: TRBV5-1
abundance: many
CDR3aa: CATRRESSYEQYF
CDR3nt: TGCGCCACCAGGCGGGAGAGCTCCTACGAGCAGTACTTC

j_gene: TRBJ1-1
d_gene: TRBD1
v_gene: TRBV24-1
abundance: many
CDR3aa: CATSDYTGTGGSNTEAFF
CDR3nt: TGTGCCACCAGTGATTATACCGGGACAGGGGGATCGAACACTGAAGCTTTCTTT

j_gene: TRBJ1-1
d_gene: NA
v_gene: TRBV5-1
abundance: NA
CDR3aa: CASSLSGTIEAFF
CDR3nt: TGCGCCAGCAGCCTGTCCGGGACAATTGAAGCTTTCTTT

j_gene: TRBJ1-5
d_gene: NA
v_gene: TRBV20-1
abundance: many
CDR3aa: CSASPGSPINQPQHF
CDR3nt: TGCAGTGCTAGCCCGGGGTCCCCCATTAATCAGCCCCAGCATTTT

j_gene: TRBJ2-1
d_gene: NA
v_gene: TRBV20-1
abundance: few
CDR3aa: CSASPSQGGVGNEQFF
CDR3nt: TGCAGTGCTAGTCCATCACAGGGTGGGGTTGGCAATGAGCAGTTCTTC

j_gene: TRBJ1-2
d_gene: NA
v_gene: TRBV5-1
abundance: few
CDR3aa: CASSPGTPYGYTF
CDR3nt: TGCGCCAGCAGCCCAGGGACGCCCTATGGCTACACCTTC

j_gene: TRBJ1-1
d_gene: NA
v_gene: TRBV5-1
abundance: many
CDR3aa: CASSTPGNTEAFF
CDR3nt: TGCGCCAGCAGTACCCCGGGGAACACTGAAGCTTTCTTT

j_gene: TRBJ1-4
d_gene: NA
v_gene: TRBV19
abundance: few
CDR3aa: CASSIPRGGTNEKLFF
CDR3nt: TGTGCCAGTAGTATACCGAGGGGCGGAACTAATGAAAAACTGTTTTTT

j_gene: TRBJ2-3
d_gene: TRBD2
v_gene: TRBV13
abundance: many
CDR3aa: CASSFPCRGVSTDTQYF
CDR3nt: TGTGCCAGCAGCTTCCCTTGTCGGGGGGTGAGCACAGATACGCAGTATTTT

j_gene: TRBJ1-1
d_gene: NA
v_gene: TRBV7-6
abundance: many
CDR3aa: CASSLTRDMNTEAFF
CDR3nt: TGTGCCAGCAGCTTAACCCGGGATATGAACACTGAAGCTTTCTTT

j_gene: TRBJ2-5
d_gene: NA
v_gene: TRBV3-1
abundance: NA
CDR3aa: CASSQELKTQYF
CDR3nt: TGTGCCAGCAGCCAAGAACTAAAGACCCAGTACTTC

j_gene: TRBJ1-4
d_gene: NA
v_gene: TRBV4-2
abundance: NA
CDR3aa: CASSQAPGGEKLFF
CDR3nt: TGTGCCAGCAGCCAAGCCCCGGGGGGTGAAAAACTGTTTTTT

j_gene: TRBJ2-2
d_gene: NA
v_gene: TRBV7-2
abundance: many
CDR3aa: CASSREVTGELFF
CDR3nt: TGTGCCAGCTCCAGGGAGGTGACCGGGGAGCTGTTTTTT

j_gene: TRBJ2-1
d_gene: NA
v_gene: TRBV3-1
abundance: many
CDR3aa: CASSPSRDYNEQFF
CDR3nt: TGTGCCAGCAGCCCTTCTAGGGACTACAATGAGCAGTTCTTC

j_gene: TRBJ2-4
d_gene: NA
v_gene: TRBV4-2
abundance: few
CDR3aa: CASSQDPSPLAKNIQYF
CDR3nt: TGTGCCAGCAGCCAAGATCCATCCCCTTTGGCCAAAAACATTCAGTACTTC

j_gene: TRBJ2-7
d_gene: TRBD1
v_gene: TRBV5-6
abundance: once
CDR3aa: CASSSGQAREQYF
CDR3nt: TGTGCCAGCAGCTCAGGACAGGCGCGGGAGCAGTACTTC

j_gene: TRBJ2-7
d_gene: NA
v_gene: TRBV7-9
abundance: many
CDR3aa: CASSLEVASYEQYF
CDR3nt: TGTGCCAGCAGCTTAGAGGTCGCGTCCTACGAGCAGTACTTC

j_gene: TRBJ1-2
d_gene: NA
v_gene: TRBV25-1
abundance: many
CDR3aa: CASSGGPYGYTF
CDR3nt: TGTGCCAGCAGTGGGGGTCCCTATGGCTACACCTTC

j_gene: TRBJ2-3
d_gene: NA
v_gene: TRBV19
abundance: NA
CDR3aa: CASSRVGGPGGTDTQYF
CDR3nt: TGTGCCAGTAGTAGAGTAGGTGGCCCAGGAGGAACAGATACGCAGTATTTT

j_gene: TRBJ2-7
d_gene: TRBD1
v_gene: TRBV3-1
abundance: NA
CDR3aa: CASSQEGQGTLYEQYF
CDR3nt: TGTGCCAGCAGCCAAGAAGGACAGGGGACGCTCTACGAGCAGTACTTC

j_gene: TRBJ2-7
d_gene: NA
v_gene: TRBV3-1
abundance: many
CDR3aa: CASSQGRRPEISYEQYF
CDR3nt: TGTGCCAGCAGCCAAGGGCGTAGGCCGGAAATATCATACGAGCAGTACTTC

j_gene: TRBJ1-2
d_gene: TRBD1
v_gene: TRBV5-1
abundance: many
CDR3aa: CASSLQGQRYGYTF
CDR3nt: TGCGCCAGCAGCTTGCAGGGACAGCGCTATGGCTACACCTTC

j_gene: TRBJ2-2
d_gene: TRBD1
v_gene: TRBV7-9
abundance: many
CDR3aa: CASSLQGVNTGELFF
CDR3nt: TGTGCCAGCAGTTTACAGGGGGTGAACACCGGGGAGCTGTTTTTT

j_gene: TRBJ2-2
d_gene: NA
v_gene: TRBV9
abundance: NA
CDR3aa: CASTPQANTGELFF
CDR3nt: TGTGCCAGCACCCCACAGGCGAACACCGGGGAGCTGTTTTTT

j_gene: TRBJ2-7
d_gene: NA
v_gene: TRBV18
abundance: NA
CDR3aa: CASSPELQGYEQYF
CDR3nt: TGTGCCAGCTCACCCGAATTACAGGGTTACGAGCAGTACTTC

j_gene: TRBJ1-6
d_gene: NA
v_gene: TRBV6-2/TRBV6-3
abundance: few
CDR3aa: CASSPLIGRNSPLHF
CDR3nt: TGTGCCAGCAGTCCCCTAATCGGGCGTAATTCACCCCTCCACTTT